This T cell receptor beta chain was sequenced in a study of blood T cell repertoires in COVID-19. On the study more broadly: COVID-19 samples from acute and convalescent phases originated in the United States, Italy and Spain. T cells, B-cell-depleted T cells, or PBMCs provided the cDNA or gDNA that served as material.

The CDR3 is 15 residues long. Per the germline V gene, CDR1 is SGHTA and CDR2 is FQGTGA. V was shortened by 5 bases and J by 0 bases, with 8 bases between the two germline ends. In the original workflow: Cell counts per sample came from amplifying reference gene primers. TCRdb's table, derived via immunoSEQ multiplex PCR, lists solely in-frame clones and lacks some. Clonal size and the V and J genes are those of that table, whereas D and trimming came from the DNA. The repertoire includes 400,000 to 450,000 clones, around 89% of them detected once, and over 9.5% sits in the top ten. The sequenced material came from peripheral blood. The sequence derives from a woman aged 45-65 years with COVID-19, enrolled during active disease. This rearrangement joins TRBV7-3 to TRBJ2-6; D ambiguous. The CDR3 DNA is TGTGCCAGCAGCCCAATACTCTCTGGGGCCAACGTCCTGACTTTC. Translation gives CASSPILSGANVLTF.